The sequence of this T cell receptor beta chain was determined in a study of blood T cell repertoires in COVID-19. About the study: Samples of COVID-19 (acute and convalescent) were obtained from the United States, Italy and Spain. Sources were T cells, B-cell-depleted T cells, or PBMCs; the material itself was cDNA or gDNA.

In the case of this clone: An end of the junction does not agree with germline; a read error may underlie this.

Only in-frame clones appear in the TCRdb table, and some are missing; sequencing was by immunoSEQ multiplex PCR. The table records about 170,000 clones, roughly nine tenths of them present only once. The V gene's germline CDR1 is LNHDA and CDR2 SQIVND (reference sequence). The CDR3 extends over 11 amino acids. This chain connects TRBV19 to TRBJ1-5; 9 bases agree with TRBD1. The sequence came from a man between 60 and 75 years old with acute or convalescent COVID-19. Sequences were obtained from peripheral blood. The CDR3 reads CGTGQHQPQHF. The DNA for the CDR3 is TGCGGGACAGGGCAGCATCAGCCCCAGCATTTT.